These 27 T cell receptor beta chains share one sample of origin, sequenced in a study of CD8+CD57+ T cells in acquired aplastic anemia (dated 2018 in TCRdb). The patients picked for sequencing were ones in whom flow cytometry had shown an expansion of CD8+CD57+ cells. The run used an Illumina HiSeq 2000. Genomic DNA served as template for TCR beta VDJ combination and CDR3 sequence profiling. TCRdb redid the processing of the public reads, applying fastp at Q25 and MiXCR, and retained in-frame beta chains. Rows matching on CDR3 protein sequence are summarized as one entry with the most common DNA and genes. This sample holds about 470,000 distinct CDR3 sequences; around 30% were observed only once. Of the sample, 0.8% to 0.85% is held by the ten largest clones. The source material was sorted CD4+, CD8+, or CD8+CD57+ T cells (not recorded which) from PBMCs. These receptors all come from a human donor with aplastic anemia.

This chain uses TRBV24-1 with TRBJ2-3; D call uncertain. The V and J ends lost 4 bases and 6 bases respectively, with 10 bases between them. Germline-derived CDR1 and CDR2 are KGHDR and SFDVKD. This CDR3 is 13 amino acids long. The CDR3, as DNA: TGTGCCACCAGTGACCCCGGATTGGATACGCAGTATTTT. This gives the protein CATSDPGLDTQYF.

In nucleotides, the CDR3 is TGCGCCAGCAGCTTAGTGGGCAACGGAAACACCATATATTTT. Its translation is CASSLVGNGNTIYF. V gene TRBV5-1 combines with J gene TRBJ1-3, with no clear D. CDR3 length: 14 residues. V was pared by 2 bases and J by 4 bases, with 10 bases between. The germline V gene has CDR1 SGHRS and CDR2 YFSETQ.

This chain connects TRBV19 to TRBJ1-6; the match to TRBD1 covers 7 bases. Germline V lookup: CDR1 LNHDA, CDR2 SQIVND (reference sequence). V lost 5 bases and J lost 8; bases outside the gene matches: 9. The CDR3 loop spans 15 amino acids. CDR3 DNA: TGTGCCAGTAGTGCCCCGGGACAGTTTTATTCACCCCTCCACTTT. As protein: CASSAPGQFYSPLHF.

The V and J genes are TRBV29-1 and TRBJ2-1; D gene uncertain. Germline V CDR1 and CDR2: SQVTM, ANQGSEA. The CDR3 extends over 12 amino acids. Deletions cut 1 base from V and 3 bases from J, with 4 bases between. CDR3 nucleotide sequence: TGCAGCGTTGAAGTCAGCTACAATGAGCAGTTCTTC. Translating it yields CSVEVSYNEQFF.

This clonotype was observed a few times. This chain uses TRBV3-1 with TRBJ1-2; D gene unclear. The CDR3 sequence is 13 residues long. Germline assignment: CDR1 LGHDT and CDR2 YNNKEL (reference sequence). Trimming took 0 bases from V and 5 from J, leaving 7 bases between them. CDR3 residues: CASSQDGGYGYTF. The CDR3 DNA reads as TGTGCCAGCAGCCAAGATGGCGGTTATGGCTACACCTTC.

This clonotype was counted ten times or more. The rearrangement joins TRBV7-3 to TRBJ2-5, with a tentative D call TRBD2 (6 bases). The length of the CDR3 is 13 residues. Trimming shortened V by 5 bases and J by 5 bases, and 12 bases separated the two germline ends. Per germline, CDR1 SGHTA and CDR2 FQGTGA. For the CDR3, the DNA is TGTGCCAGCAGCCGATCGGGGGAGGAGACCCAGTACTTC. This gives the protein CASSRSGEETQYF. Combining the CDR3 with reference TRBV7-3 and TRBJ2-5 gives the whole variable domain GAGVSQTPSNKVTEKGKYVELRCDPISGHTALYWYRQSLGQGPEFLIYFQGTGAADDSGLPNDRFFAVRPEGSVSTLKIQRTERGDSAVYLCASSRSGEETQYFGPGTRLLVL.

This chain joins TRBV27 and TRBJ2-1; D might be TRBD2 (6 bases). There are 14 residues in the CDR3. Trimming cost V 5 bases and J 3 bases, with 11 bases left between them. Germline V gene data show CDR1 as MNHEY and CDR2 as SMNVEV (reference sequence). CDR3 bases: TGTGCCAGCAGTCTCCGACTAGACTACAATGAGCAGTTCTTC. Its protein is CASSLRLDYNEQFF.

The genes are TRBV5-1 and TRBJ1-1, with D unresolved. The CDR3 sequence is 14 residues long. The germline V gene has CDR1 SGHRS and CDR2 YFSETQ. V shed 0 bases and J shed 0 bases, with 6 bases lying between them. Written as DNA, the CDR3 is TGCGCCAGCAGCTTGGCTGCAATGAACACTGAAGCTTTCTTT. Its protein product is CASSLAAMNTEAFF.

The chain carries TRBV5-1 and TRBJ1-4, with D tentatively TRBD1 (5 bases). V shed 4 bases and J shed 8 bases, with 18 bases lying between them. The CDR3 consists of 15 residues. The germline gives CDR1 SGHRS, CDR2 YFSETQ. Here the CDR3 reads CASSGQGSGSEKLFF. CDR3 DNA: TGCGCCAGCAGCGGACAAGGGAGCGGTTCAGAAAAACTGTTTTTT. The variable domain in full, with the rest retrieved from reference TRBV5-1 and TRBJ1-4, is KAGVTQTPRYLIKTRGQQVTLSCSPISGHRSVSWYQQTPGQGLQFLFEYFSETQRNKGNFPGRFSGRQFSNSRSEMNVSTLELGDSALYLCASSGQGSGSEKLFFGSGTQLSVL.

This rearrangement joins TRBV6-5 to TRBJ2-7; the D call may be TRBD1 or TRBD2 (5 bases each). Trimming pared 2 bases from V and 2 bases from J, leaving 16 bases between. The CDR3 has 16 amino acids. Germline V gives CDR1 MNHEY, CDR2 SVGAGI. The CDR3 loop reads CASSYEGRSIPYEQYF. In DNA form, the CDR3 reads TGTGCCAGCAGTTACGAGGGGCGGAGTATTCCCTACGAGCAGTACTTC.

The gene calls are TRBV5-5 and TRBJ1-2; 11 bases align to TRBD1. CDR1 SGHKS and CDR2 YYEKEE come from the germline V gene (reference sequence). The CDR3 is 15 amino acids. Germline trimming cut 3 bases from V and 2 bases from J; bases unmatched to any gene: 3. CDR3 amino acids: CASSSDRGRNYGYTF. The CDR3 DNA follows: TGTGCCAGCAGCTCGGACAGGGGGCGCAACTATGGCTACACCTTC.

Remarks on this clonotype: One base away lies a much larger clone, so this may be a sequencing read error. The chain carries TRBV19 and TRBJ1-5; no clear D. This CDR3 comprises 14 residues. Trimming stripped 7 bases from V and 2 bases from J, with 12 bases between. The V gene's germline CDR1 is LNHDA and CDR2 SQIVND (reference sequence). As DNA, the CDR3 is TGTGCCAGTACCGGTCAGGTCGGCAATCAGCCCCAGCATTTT. As protein: CASTGQVGNQPQHF.

This chain links TRBV3-1 with TRBJ2-5; D call uncertain. V was trimmed by 0 bases and J by 2 bases, leaving 7 bases between them. This CDR3 comprises 14 residues. Germline V gene data show CDR1 as LGHDT and CDR2 as YNNKEL (reference sequence). CDR3: CASSQEGLQETQYF. DNA of the CDR3: TGTGCCAGCAGCCAAGAAGGTCTGCAAGAGACCCAGTACTTC.

The chain carries TRBV25-1 and TRBJ1-3; D gene ambiguous. The germline V gene has CDR1 MGHDK and CDR2 SYGVNS. CDR3 length: 15 amino acids. V lost 6 bases and J lost 7, with 19 bases in between. CDR3 nucleotides: TGTGCCAGCAGGCCCACGGGTCCTCGCGGTAACACCATATATTTT. It specifies CASRPTGPRGNTIYF.

This clonotype was observed a few times. The chain couples TRBV5-8 to TRBJ1-2; D is possibly TRBD1 (6 bases). The V end was cut by 1 base, the J end by 8 bases, with 12 bases between. This CDR3 has 13 residues. Germline CDR1 and CDR2: SGHTS and YDEGEE. Here the CDR3 reads CASSLMGAGGYTF. CDR3 nucleotides: TGTGCCAGCAGCTTGATGGGGGCAGGAGGCTACACCTTC.

The chain links TRBV15 to TRBJ2-2, with 7 bases aligning to TRBD1. The CDR3 contains 15 residues. V dropped 4 bases and J dropped 5; count of bases not matched to a gene: 7. From germline, CDR1 is LNHNV and CDR2 YYDKDF (reference sequence). Here the CDR3 DNA reads TGTGCCACCAGCACCGACAGGGTTGGGACCGGGGAGCTGTTTTTT. This translates into CATSTDRVGTGELFF. The variable domain in full, completed from reference TRBV15 and TRBJ2-2, reads DAMVIQNPRYQVTQFGKPVTLSCSQTLNHNVMYWYQQKSSQAPKLLFHYYDKDFNNEADTPDNFQSRRPNTSFCFLDIRSPGLGDTAMYLCATSTDRVGTGELFFGEGSRLTVL.

Many counts were recorded for this clonotype. The chain has TRBV7-9 and TRBJ1-5, with D uncertain. Trimming shortened V by 3 bases and J by 3 bases, and 3 bases separated the two germline ends. CDR3 length equals 12 residues. Germline V gene data show CDR1 as SEHNR and CDR2 as FQNEAQ (reference sequence). CDR3 sequence: CASSFLNQPQHF. CDR3 DNA: TGTGCCAGCAGCTTTCTCAATCAGCCCCAGCATTTT.

This clonotype occurred a few times. J is TRBJ2-7 and V is TRBV12-5; a weak D match, TRBD1 (6 bases). CDR1 is LGHNT and CDR2 is FRNRAP in the germline V gene. Trimming took off 5 bases at V and 6 bases at J, with 14 bases between the two ends. This CDR3 region has 13 residues. The CDR3, as DNA: TGTGCTAGTGGTCATACAGGGTCCCGCGAGCAGTACTTC. Translation gives CASGHTGSREQYF.

V and J are TRBV15 and TRBJ1-2; 12 nucleotides align to TRBD1. Germline V lookup: CDR1 LNHNV, CDR2 YYDKDF (reference sequence). This CDR3 region has 17 residues. The trim removed 1 base at V and 5 bases at J, leaving 8 bases unmatched. The chain's CDR3 is CATSRAGQGAIGYGYTF. The CDR3 DNA follows: TGTGCCACCAGCAGAGCGGGACAGGGGGCGATAGGGTATGGCTACACCTTC.

This clonotype was counted only a few times. This sequence joins TRBV24-1 and TRBJ1-5, with D maybe TRBD1 (6 bases). This CDR3 has 14 residues. Germline V gives CDR1 KGHDR, CDR2 SFDVKD. V was shortened by 6 bases and J by 0 bases, with 8 bases between the two germline ends. CDR3: CATSPTGSNQPQHF. The CDR3 region has the DNA TGTGCCACCAGTCCGACAGGTAGCAATCAGCCCCAGCATTTT.

This clonotype was seen only a few times. The rearrangement links TRBV20-1 to TRBJ1-2; no clear D. This CDR3 is 14 amino acids long. Germline assignment: CDR1 DFQATT and CDR2 SNEGSKA (reference sequence). The V end lost 3 bases, the J end lost 8 bases, and 19 bases lay between the germline ends. CDR3 DNA sequence: TGCAGTGCTAGTAATCGATCCGGTTTTGGCGGCTACACCTTC. Amino acid sequence: CSASNRSGFGGYTF.

CDR3 protein: CASRASGIGETQYF. CDR3 nucleotides: TGTGCCAGCAGAGCATCAGGGATAGGAGAGACCCAGTACTTC. V and J are TRBV6-1 and TRBJ2-5, with D perhaps TRBD1 (5 bases). The CDR3 has 14 residues. V lost 6 bases and J 4 bases, leaving 15 bases between the germline ends. Germline CDR1 and CDR2: MNHNS and SASEGT.

This clonotype was counted between two and nine times. This sequence joins TRBV5-8 and TRBJ1-4; no reliable D call. The germline CDR1 and CDR2 sequences are SGHTS and YDEGEE. CDR3 length equals 15 residues. V lost 1 base, J lost 0 bases, and 7 bases lay in between. CDR3 nucleotides: TGTGCCAGCAGCTTGTGGACGGCAACTAATGAAAAACTGTTTTTT. This gives the protein CASSLWTATNEKLFF.

Only a few counts were recorded for this clonotype. The V gene is TRBV6-5, the J gene TRBJ2-7, with unresolved D. The V end lost 0 bases, the J end lost 6 bases, and 18 bases lay between the germline ends. The CDR3 consists of 16 residues. CDR1 is MNHEY and CDR2 is SVGAGI in the germline V gene. CDR3 loop: CASSYSWGSNPSEQYF. CDR3 coding DNA: TGTGCCAGCAGTTACTCTTGGGGATCCAATCCCTCCGAGCAGTACTTC.

The chain joins TRBV25-1 to TRBJ1-2, with TRBD1 matching over 10 bases. Germline V CDR1 and CDR2: MGHDK, SYGVNS. J lost 2 bases, V lost 2 bases, and 8 bases had no gene match. The CDR3 is 17 amino acids. The CDR3 region has the DNA TGTGCCAGCAGTGAAATGGGGGCGGACAGGGGGAACTATGGCTACACCTTC. Its protein is CASSEMGADRGNYGYTF.

This clonotype has only a few counts. DNA of the CDR3: TGTGCCAGCAAGGCTAGCGACTCCTACGAGCAGTACTTC. The encoded protein is CASKASDSYEQYF. The chain combines TRBV6-1 with TRBJ2-7; possible D gene TRBD2, 6 bases. Trimming cost V 7 bases and J 0 bases, with 10 bases left between them. The CDR3 has 13 residues. Germline V lookup: CDR1 MNHNS, CDR2 SASEGT.

Of note for this clonotype: This may come from a read error, since a much larger clone is one base off. The chain carries TRBV20-1 and TRBJ2-7; 9 bases are shared with TRBD1. CDR3 length equals 14 residues. Germline V CDR1 and CDR2: DFQATT, SNEGSKA (reference sequence). As DNA, the CDR3 is TGCAGTGTTAAACAGGGGGCGAATGACTACAAGCAGTACTTC. It encodes CSVKQGANDYKQYF.